This TCR beta chain was recovered during a study of CD8 T cells in Susac syndrome. Regarding the study as a whole: As the study acknowledged, the number of individuals who were part of its TCR sequencing and HLA analysis was relatively small.

Patients with Susac syndrome showed fulfilment of recently defined diagnostic criteria for definite or probable disease. It was with random hexamers that roughly 0.45 to 1 ug RNA was reverse transcribed. Amplification of TCR beta CDR3 used immunoSEQ multiplex PCR across 54 Vbeta and 13 Jbeta. Via MiXCR, TCRdb re-called the immunoSEQ multiplex PCR reads, giving one row per CDR3 protein. Of around 110,000 distinct CDR3 sequences listed, 96% were seen once; the top ten hold approximately 0.15%. This clonotype came up once. Antigen specificity is unknown. Germline V lookup: CDR1 SQVTM, CDR2 ANQGSEA. The CDR3 is 16 residues long. V shed 6 bases and J 6 bases; nucleotides not matched to a gene: 17.

The material sequenced was CD4+ T cells from PBMCs. The V gene is TRBV29-1, the J gene TRBJ2-3; 8 positions match TRBD1. This sequence was found in a human donor with Susac syndrome. DNA of the CDR3: TGCAGCGTCGACCCCCCGGGACAGGCTCTTGCGGATACGCAGTATTTT. This encodes CSVDPPGQALADTQYF.